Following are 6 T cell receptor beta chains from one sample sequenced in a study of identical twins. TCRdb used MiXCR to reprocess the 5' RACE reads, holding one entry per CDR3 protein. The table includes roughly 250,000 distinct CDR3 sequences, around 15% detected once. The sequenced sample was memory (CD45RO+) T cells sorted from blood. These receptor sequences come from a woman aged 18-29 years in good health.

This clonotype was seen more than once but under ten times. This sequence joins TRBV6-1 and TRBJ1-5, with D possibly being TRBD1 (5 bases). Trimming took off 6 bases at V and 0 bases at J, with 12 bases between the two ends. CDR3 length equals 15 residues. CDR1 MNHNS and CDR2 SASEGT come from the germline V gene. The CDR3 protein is CASSAKGLSNQPQHF. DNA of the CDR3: TGTGCCAGCAGCGCAAAGGGACTTAGCAATCAGCCCCAGCATTTT.

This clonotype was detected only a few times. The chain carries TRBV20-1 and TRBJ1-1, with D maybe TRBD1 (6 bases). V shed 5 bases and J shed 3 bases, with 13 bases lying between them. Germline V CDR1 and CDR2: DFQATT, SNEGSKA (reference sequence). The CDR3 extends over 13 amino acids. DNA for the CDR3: TGCAGTGCTGGGGGGGCCGCGGACACTGAAGCTTTCTTT. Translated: CSAGGAADTEAFF.

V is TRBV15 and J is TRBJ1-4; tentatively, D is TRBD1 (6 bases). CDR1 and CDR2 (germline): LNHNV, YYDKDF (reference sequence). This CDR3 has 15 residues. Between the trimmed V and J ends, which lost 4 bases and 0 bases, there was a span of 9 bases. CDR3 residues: CATSTAGATNEKLFF. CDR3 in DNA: TGTGCCACCAGCACTGCAGGGGCAACTAATGAAAAACTGTTTTTT.

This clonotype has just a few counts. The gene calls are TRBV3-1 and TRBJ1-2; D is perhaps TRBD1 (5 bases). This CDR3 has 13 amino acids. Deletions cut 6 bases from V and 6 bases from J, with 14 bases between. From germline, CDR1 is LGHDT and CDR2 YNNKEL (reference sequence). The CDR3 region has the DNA TGTGCCAGCAGAAGGGGAGGGGATCATGGCTACACCTTC. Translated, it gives CASRRGGDHGYTF.

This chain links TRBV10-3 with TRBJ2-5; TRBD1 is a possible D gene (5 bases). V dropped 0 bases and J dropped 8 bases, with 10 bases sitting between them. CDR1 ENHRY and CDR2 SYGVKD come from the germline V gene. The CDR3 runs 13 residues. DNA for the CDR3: TGTGCCATCAGTGAGTCGAAGGGGAACACCCAGTACTTC. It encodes CAISESKGNTQYF.

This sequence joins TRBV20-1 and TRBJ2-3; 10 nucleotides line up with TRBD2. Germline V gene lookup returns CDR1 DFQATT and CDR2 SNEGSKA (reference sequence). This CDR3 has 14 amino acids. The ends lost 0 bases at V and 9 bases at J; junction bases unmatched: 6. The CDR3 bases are TGCAGTGCTAGAGATCTAGCGGGAGAGGGGACGCAGTATTTT. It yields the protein CSARDLAGEGTQYF.